This T cell receptor (beta chain) was sequenced during a study of shared clonotypes between healthy human individuals. As regards this clone: What it binds is unknown.

Notes on the study in general: Depth was large, yet rarefaction showed that sorted-subset sequencing was incomplete. Clonotype sharing among donors was expected to depend on sequencing depth. Unshared clonotypes carried lower generation probabilities than those common to all four donors.

Positively selected for CCR7, the CD45RO-negative cells used as naive CD8 cells excluded terminally differentiated effector memory CD45RA+ cells. Assay used: immunoSEQ multiplex PCR; TCRdb lists only in-frame clones, some missing. In the table there are approximately 2,200,000 clones, around 93% of which are singletons. This CDR3 has 13 residues. V lost 6 bases to trimming and J lost 5 bases; unmatched junction nucleotides: 9. CDR1 is GTSNPN, CDR2 SVGIG, per germline (reference sequence). The sequence derives from a man in his late teens or twenties in good health. Some clones in this sample may be carry-over from other donors' samples. Sequenced sample: naive CD8+ T cells from PBMCs. J is TRBJ1-1 and V is TRBV30; 7 nucleotides align to TRBD1. The CDR3 sequence is CACWEGAVTEAFF. The DNA for the CDR3 is TGTGCCTGCTGGGAGGGGGCAGTAACTGAAGCTTTCTTT.